This record looks at one T cell receptor beta chain sequence and its context. Authors' data handling: Reference gene primers were amplified, and this amplification served to estimate nucleated cell counts. Using immunoSEQ multiplex PCR, the repertoire was profiled, and TCRdb retains in-frame clones only, with some absent. V and J calls and clone size come straight from that table; D and trimming were deduced from the DNA. The data show under 300,000 clones, over 70% seen once. Germline loops: CDR1 KGHSY, CDR2 FQNENV. There are 12 residues in the CDR3. Trimming took off 1 base at V and 8 bases at J, with 8 bases between the two ends. This entry belongs to a study of blood T cell repertoires in COVID-19.

The source is a man aged 80 or over with acute or convalescent COVID-19. The chain employs TRBV16 and TRBJ1-2; tentatively, D is TRBD1 (5 bases). Sample: peripheral blood. The CDR3: CASSQLRGGYTF. The CDR3 nucleotides are TGTGCCAGCAGCCAATTAAGGGGCGGCTACACCTTC.